Each of the 17 T cell receptor beta chains below was sequenced from the same sample in a study of T cell clones after liver transplantation. The assay was immunoSEQ multiplex PCR, and TCRdb's table has in-frame clones only and misses some. This repertoire shows some 61,000 clones, under 85% found once; its top ten account for about 9.7%. The sequencing here drew on CD4+ T cells from blood, taken at the 22-month timepoint. These receptors were obtained from a human patient who received a liver transplant. Some T cells may possibly be graft donor cells.

This clone has a handful of counts. The V and J genes are TRBV5-6 and TRBJ1-6, with a tentative D call TRBD1 (5 bases). Per the germline V gene, CDR1 is SGHDT and CDR2 is YYEEEE. The V gene lost 3 bases and the J gene lost 11 bases, with 15 bases spanning the gap. The CDR3 sequence is 14 residues long. Here the CDR3 DNA reads TGTGCCAGCAGCTCCGGACGGCAGGGAGCACCCCTCCACTTT. Translation: CASSSGRQGAPLHF.

The rearrangement links TRBV6-1 to TRBJ2-2; 9 bases agree with TRBD2. The CDR3 contains 15 residues. V trimming: 3 bases; J trimming: 6 bases; junction bases outside the gene matches: 5. Germline CDR1 reads MNHNS; CDR2 reads SASEGT. This CDR3 reads CASSDVSGGPGELFF. DNA of the CDR3: TGTGCCAGCAGTGATGTTAGCGGGGGCCCCGGGGAGCTGTTTTTT.

The CDR3 sequence is CASSPERQSSYEQYF. Here the CDR3 DNA reads TGTGCCAGCAGCCCGGAAAGACAGAGCTCCTACGAGCAGTACTTC. The rearrangement uses TRBV7-6 and TRBJ2-7; a possible D gene is TRBD1 (5 bases). This CDR3 is built from 15 residues. Germline values: CDR1 SGHVS, CDR2 FNYEAQ. Trimming pared 5 bases from V and 0 bases from J, leaving 14 bases between.

This chain links TRBV6-1 with TRBJ2-7, with D hard to call. CDR1 and CDR2 from the germline V gene are MNHNS and SASEGT. The CDR3 has 14 residues. Trimming removed 6 bases from V and 3 bases from J, with 15 bases in between. CDR3 nucleotides: TGTGCCAGCAGGACGACACTGACTCTCTACGAGCAGTACTTC. It codes for CASRTTLTLYEQYF.

This chain uses TRBV2 with TRBJ2-3; 7 bases match TRBD1. The germline gives CDR1 SNHLY, CDR2 FYNNEI. The CDR3 covers 15 residues. The V gene end was trimmed by 4 bases and the J gene end by 0 bases; junction bases not matched to a gene: 4. The CDR3 DNA reads TGTGCCAGCAGTGGTAGGGGGCGAAGCACAGATACGCAGTATTTT. Amino acid sequence: CASSGRGRSTDTQYF.

This clone has only a few counts. CDR3 amino acids: CASSSLPGQENTGELFF. DNA of the CDR3: TGTGCCAGCAGCTCACTCCCGGGACAGGAGAACACCGGGGAGCTGTTTTTT. V usage is TRBV7-2 and J usage is TRBJ2-2, with 8 positions matching TRBD1. CDR3 length: 17 residues. Germline loops: CDR1 SGHTA, CDR2 FQGNSA. Trimming removed 4 bases from V and 1 base from J; junction bases left unmatched: 8.

The V gene is TRBV5-6, the J gene TRBJ2-3, with a tentative D call TRBD2 (6 bases). The CDR3 consists of 15 residues. Germline CDR1 and CDR2: SGHDT and YYEEEE. V was cut by 3 bases and J by 0 bases, with 11 bases left in between. CDR3: CASSSLGTSTDTQYF. In DNA, the CDR3 is TGTGCCAGCAGCTCGCTAGGGACTAGCACAGATACGCAGTATTTT.

This clone was seen ten or more times. The CDR3, as DNA: TGCAGCGTTGGCAGGGCGGGATTTGAAGCTTTCTTT. Translated, it gives CSVGRAGFEAFF. The genes are TRBV29-1 and TRBJ1-1; possibly TRBD1 for D (5 bases). This CDR3 region has 12 residues. V lost 4 bases and J lost 7, with 13 bases in between. The germline gives CDR1 SQVTM, CDR2 ANQGSEA. Full variable domain (missing parts from reference TRBV29-1 and TRBJ1-1): SAVISQKPSRDICQRGTSLTIQCQVDSQVTMMFWYRQQPGQSLTLIATANQGSEATYESGFVIDKFPISRPNLTFSTLTVSNMSPEDSSIYLCSVGRAGFEAFFGQGTRLTVV.

The chain links TRBV7-2 to TRBJ2-1; D call uncertain. Trimming took 2 bases from V and 9 from J, leaving 11 bases between them. The CDR3 length is 13 residues. CDR1 and CDR2 (germline): SGHTA, FQGNSA. The CDR3 nucleotides read TGTGCCAGCAGCTTATCCCAATTAGTTGAGCAGTTCTTC. It encodes CASSLSQLVEQFF.

This sequence joins TRBV20-1 and TRBJ1-1, with D uncertain. The CDR3 has 11 amino acids. The germline gives CDR1 DFQATT, CDR2 SNEGSKA (reference sequence). The V and J ends lost 4 bases and 1 base respectively, with 4 bases between them. The DNA for the CDR3 is TGCAGTGCTACAGAGAACACTGAAGCTTTCTTT. It is translated as CSATENTEAFF.

For this clone: Other DNA variants within this sample encode the same CDR3. V and J are TRBV5-1 and TRBJ1-3; no clear D gene. Trimming removed 3 bases at V and 0 bases at J, with 7 bases between. CDR1 and CDR2 from the germline V gene are SGHRS and YFSETQ. The CDR3 contains 14 residues. Here the CDR3 reads CASSSGDSGNTIYF. DNA for the CDR3: TGCGCCAGCAGCTCGGGAGACTCTGGAAACACCATATATTTT. The full variable domain, in which reference TRBV5-1 and TRBJ1-3 provide the parts outside the CDR3, is KAGVTQTPRYLIKTRGQQVTLSCSPISGHRSVSWYQQTPGQGLQFLFEYFSETQRNKGNFPGRFSGRQFSNSRSEMNVSTLELGDSALYLCASSSGDSGNTIYFGEGSWLTVV.

The sample holds a few counts of this clone. The chain is built from TRBV6-5 and TRBJ1-3, with D uncertain. Trimming took off 5 bases at V and 4 bases at J, with 15 bases between the two ends. Germline lookup yields CDR1 MNHEY and CDR2 SVGAGI. CDR3 length: 15 amino acids. The chain's CDR3 is CASSRSLVGGNTIYF. Written as DNA, the CDR3 is TGTGCCAGCAGTCGTAGCCTTGTAGGAGGAAACACCATATATTTT.

This clone was detected a few times. The V and J genes are TRBV19 and TRBJ1-5; the D is unclear. Trimming stripped 4 bases from V and 6 bases from J, with 16 bases between. The CDR3 is made up of 15 amino acids. The germline V gene has CDR1 LNHDA and CDR2 SQIVND (reference sequence). CDR3 sequence reads: CASSRRYGGGQPQHF. The CDR3 nucleotides are TGTGCCAGTAGTAGGAGGTACGGTGGCGGTCAGCCCCAGCATTTT.

The chain recombines TRBV2 with TRBJ1-1; D remains ambiguous. Per the germline V gene, CDR1 is SNHLY and CDR2 is FYNNEI. CDR3 length: 15 amino acids. Trimming pared 6 bases from V and 4 bases from J, leaving 18 bases between. The CDR3 DNA reads as TGTGCCAGCAGGGTTACATTAATGGCCGCCACTGAAGCTTTCTTT. This gives the protein CASRVTLMAATEAFF.

The chain combines TRBV11-3 with TRBJ2-3, with 7 bases matching TRBD2. CDR1 and CDR2 from the germline V gene are SGHNT and YENEEA. The CDR3 runs to 14 residues. Trimming at V came to 4 bases and at J to 2 bases, leaving 3 bases not matched to a gene. CDR3 sequence reads: CASSYGTTTDTQYF. In nucleotides, the CDR3 is TGTGCCAGCAGCTACGGGACTACCACAGATACGCAGTATTTT.

CDR3 in amino acids: CASSLGVETQYF. CDR3 nucleotide sequence: TGCGCCAGCAGCCTAGGGGTAGAGACCCAGTACTTC. The chain joins TRBV10-2 to TRBJ2-5, with D perhaps TRBD1 (5 bases). The ends were cut back, 6 bases at V and 4 bases at J, with 9 bases in the middle. The V gene's germline CDR1 is WSHSY and CDR2 SAAADI. The CDR3 covers 12 residues.

The chain recombines TRBV29-1 with TRBJ1-1; perhaps TRBD1 as D (5 bases). The germline V gene encodes CDR1 SQVTM and CDR2 ANQGSEA. This CDR3 region has 13 residues. V lost 4 bases and J 0 bases, leaving 9 bases between the germline ends. DNA of the CDR3: TGCAGCGTTGTACAGGCCATGAACACTGAAGCTTTCTTT. Its translation: CSVVQAMNTEAFF.